This T cell receptor (beta chain) was retrieved from a study of T-cell memory formation after mild COVID-19. V was trimmed by 7 bases and J by 3 bases, leaving 16 bases between them. CDR3 size: 15 residues. TCRdb re-derived calls from the 5' RACE reads in MiXCR, one entry per CDR3 protein. The repertoire has 180,000 or so distinct CDR3 sequences, 11% of them found once; the top ten carry 3.5% to 4.5%. This sequence originates from a man aged 18 to 29 who had mild COVID-19 (a few samples of this study predate the infection). Cell type and time point are not known. This chain connects TRBV23-1 to TRBJ2-4, with D perhaps matching TRBD2 (7 bases). TRBV23-1 is designated an ORF whose function remains uncertain. Sequenced: PBMCs or a T cell subset sorted from them (not recorded which). The CDR3 protein is CASTLGGHGKNIQYF. DNA for the CDR3: TGCGCCAGCACCCTCGGGGGGCACGGCAAAAACATTCAGTACTTC.